Detailed here is one T cell receptor (beta chain). The V end lost 5 bases, the J end lost 1 base, and 12 bases lay between the germline ends. This CDR3 has 16 residues. Looked up from germline, CDR1 is PRHDT and CDR2 is FYEKMQ (reference sequence). This entry comes from a study of blood T cell repertoires in COVID-19. TCRdb's table, derived via immunoSEQ multiplex PCR, lists solely in-frame clones and lacks some. The table includes some 170,000 clones, about 81% detected once. This chain joins TRBV13 and TRBJ2-6, with TRBD1 as a possible D gene (6 bases). The TCR comes from a woman aged 80 or over with acute or convalescent COVID-19. The specimen was peripheral blood. The CDR3 spells CASSSYRESGANVLTF. DNA for the CDR3: TGTGCCAGCAGCAGCTACAGGGAATCTGGGGCCAACGTCCTGACTTTC.